Below, one T cell receptor beta chain is given with its context. CDR3 length: 13 residues. V was trimmed by 3 bases and J by 2 bases, leaving 8 bases between them. This entry comes from a study of T cell responses to AZD1222 COVID-19 vaccine. Data came from immunoSEQ multiplex PCR; TCRdb stores just in-frame clones and leaves some out. The profile shows roughly 150,000 clones, just over 90% of them singletons. The sequence came from an adult who received the AZD1222 COVID-19 vaccine. Material: peripheral blood, obtained 28 days after the second AZD1222 dose. The rearrangement joins TRBV12-3 or TRBV12-4 to TRBJ2-7; no clear D. In DNA form, the CDR3 reads TGTGCCAGCAGTTTTGGACCAGCCTACGAGCAGTACTTC. Translated, it gives CASSFGPAYEQYF.